Each of the 15 T cell receptor beta chains below was sequenced from the same sample in a study of T-cell memory formation after mild COVID-19. Each CDR3 protein gets one entry after TCRdb re-called the 5' RACE reads with MiXCR. The repertoire holds 190,000 or so distinct CDR3 sequences, with around 21% as singletons. Source material: PBMCs or a T cell subset sorted from them (not recorded which). Receptors originate from an adult woman who had mild COVID-19 (a few samples of this study predate the infection). Cell type and time point are not known.

The chain links TRBV20-1 to TRBJ2-6; the match to TRBD1 covers 10 bases. Germline CDR1 is DFQATT and CDR2 is SNEGSKA (reference sequence). Losses at the gene ends were 3 bases for V and 0 bases for J; bases not matched to a gene: 8. The CDR3 has 18 amino acids. CDR3 nucleotide sequence: TGCAGTGCTAGGACAGGGGGCCTCGATAGCTCTGGGGCCAACGTCCTGACTTTC. Translated: CSARTGGLDSSGANVLTF.

In its sample, this clonotype was seen a few times. The rearrangement joins TRBV7-9 to TRBJ2-3; the D gene is possibly TRBD2 (6 bases). Germline lookup yields CDR1 SEHNR and CDR2 FQNEAQ (reference sequence). Deletions cut 4 bases from V and 6 bases from J, with 17 bases between. The CDR3 has 15 residues. CDR3 DNA: TGTGCCAGCAGCTCACGGGAGCTTCTGGGGGATACGCAGTATTTT. It codes for CASSSRELLGDTQYF.

This clonotype was detected only a few times. The chain combines TRBV5-1 with TRBJ2-3; D not resolved. Trimming shortened V by 6 bases and J by 0 bases, and 11 bases separated the two germline ends. The CDR3 runs to 14 residues. CDR1 SGHRS and CDR2 YFSETQ come from the germline V gene. Here the CDR3 reads CASNAGTSTDTQYF. The CDR3 DNA follows: TGCGCCAGCAACGCAGGAACTAGCACAGATACGCAGTATTTT. Drawing the rest from reference TRBV5-1 and TRBJ2-3, the complete variable domain is KAGVTQTPRYLIKTRGQQVTLSCSPISGHRSVSWYQQTPGQGLQFLFEYFSETQRNKGNFPGRFSGRQFSNSRSEMNVSTLELGDSALYLCASNAGTSTDTQYFGPGTRLTVL.

CDR3 nucleotide sequence: TGTGCCAGCAGCTTATCCCGGGCAAAATACAATGAGCAGTTCTTC. As protein: CASSLSRAKYNEQFF. The rearrangement links TRBV7-9 to TRBJ2-1; D remains ambiguous. This CDR3 spans 15 amino acids. Per the germline V gene, CDR1 is SEHNR and CDR2 is FQNEAQ (reference sequence). V lost 2 bases and J lost 4, with 12 bases in between.

This chain uses TRBV30 with TRBJ2-7; D possibly corresponds to TRBD2 (5 bases). V lost 3 bases, J lost 4 bases, and 10 bases lay in between. Per the germline V gene, CDR1 is GTSNPN and CDR2 is SVGIG (reference sequence). CDR3 length: 12 amino acids. The CDR3 protein is CAWRGSGYEQYF. For the CDR3, the DNA is TGTGCCTGGAGAGGGAGTGGTTACGAGCAGTACTTC.

The J gene is TRBJ1-2, the V gene TRBV13; TRBD1 is a possible D gene (5 bases). Germline lookup yields CDR1 PRHDT and CDR2 FYEKMQ (reference sequence). The CDR3 is 14 residues long. Trimming pared 0 bases from V and 4 bases from J, leaving 9 bases between. CDR3 bases: TGTGCCAGCAGCTTAGGGGGGGATCGCTATGGCTACACCTTC. Its protein is CASSLGGDRYGYTF.

This clonotype was seen more than once but under ten times. This chain uses TRBV29-1 with TRBJ2-7; tentative D call: TRBD1 (6 bases). The CDR3 covers 12 residues. V lost 7 bases to trimming and J lost 5 bases, with 15 bases between them. Germline CDR1 SQVTM, CDR2 ANQGSEA. The CDR3 loop reads CSAQGRYDEQYF. In DNA, the CDR3 is TGCAGCGCACAGGGAAGGTACGACGAGCAGTACTTC.

V usage is TRBV10-3 and J usage is TRBJ2-3; 7 bases match TRBD2. V was clipped by 10 bases and J by 6 bases; unmatched bases: 16. The CDR3 is 15 amino acids. Germline V CDR1 and CDR2: ENHRY, SYGVKD. The CDR3 coding sequence is TGTGCCACCTCGCCGGGAGAGCGGGAAGTTGATACGCAGTATTTT. It is translated as CATSPGEREVDTQYF.

The V call is TRBV20-1, the J call TRBJ2-7, with D uncertain. This CDR3 contains 13 residues. The V gene's germline CDR1 is DFQATT and CDR2 SNEGSKA (reference sequence). V was shortened by 0 bases and J by 5 bases, with 11 bases between the two germline ends. The CDR3 DNA reads as TGCAGTGCTAGAGACGGACCTTCCCACGAGCAGTACTTC. The encoded protein is CSARDGPSHEQYF.

In this sample, this clonotype turned up a few times. The CDR3 sequence is CASSQDALAVPGGNEQFF. DNA of the CDR3: TGCGCCAGCAGCCAAGATGCCCTAGCGGTCCCGGGGGGCAATGAGCAGTTCTTC. The rearrangement uses TRBV4-3 and TRBJ2-1; 7 nucleotides match TRBD2. The CDR3 length is 18 residues. Germline lookup yields CDR1 LGHNA and CDR2 YSLEER. V lost 0 bases and J lost 6; bases outside the gene matches: 14.

V is TRBV15 and J is TRBJ1-2; 9 positions match TRBD1. CDR1 is LNHNV and CDR2 is YYDKDF in the germline V gene (reference sequence). The trim removed 0 bases at V and 2 bases at J, leaving 10 bases unmatched. The CDR3 consists of 18 residues. The CDR3 bases are TGTGCCACCAGCAGAGACCTAAGTGGGACAGGGTTAAACTATGGCTACACCTTC. It encodes CATSRDLSGTGLNYGYTF. The entire variable domain, with the rest obtained from reference TRBV15 and TRBJ1-2, is as follows: DAMVIQNPRYQVTQFGKPVTLSCSQTLNHNVMYWYQQKSSQAPKLLFHYYDKDFNNEADTPDNFQSRRPNTSFCFLDIRSPGLGDTAMYLCATSRDLSGTGLNYGYTFGSGTRLTVV.

There are a few counts of this clonotype. The chain employs TRBV7-9 and TRBJ2-6; D is perhaps TRBD1 or TRBD2 (5 bases each). The germline CDR1 and CDR2 sequences are SEHNR and FQNEAQ (reference sequence). There are 17 residues in the CDR3. V was shortened by 4 bases and J by 3 bases, with 16 bases between the two germline ends. CDR3 bases: TGTGCCAGCAGCTATTATGCCGGGACGAGTGGGGCCAACGTCCTGACTTTC. It is translated as CASSYYAGTSGANVLTF. Looking up the rest from reference TRBV7-9 and TRBJ2-6 gives the full variable domain: DTGVSQNPRHKITKRGQNVTFRCDPISEHNRLYWYRQTLGQGPEFLTYFQNEAQLEKSRLLSDRFSAERPKGSFSTLEIQRTEQGDSAMYLCASSYYAGTSGANVLTFGAGSRLTVL.

The chain is built from TRBV19 and TRBJ2-7, with 8 bases lining up with TRBD2. In germline, CDR1 is LNHDA, CDR2 SQIVND (reference sequence). The CDR3 extends over 14 amino acids. The V segment lost 5 bases and the J segment 2 bases; nucleotides outside the gene matches: 5. CDR3 sequence (DNA): TGTGCCAGTAGTGAGGTAGCGGGGCCCTACGAGCAGTACTTC. Translating it yields CASSEVAGPYEQYF.

Only one count was recorded for this clonotype. The gene calls are TRBV12-3 or TRBV12-4 and TRBJ2-5, with 10 bases matching TRBD1. There are 15 residues in the CDR3. The junction had 6 bases not matched to a gene; V was cut back by 4 bases and J by 4 bases. CDR3 loop: CASSWDRGTGETQYF. The CDR3 DNA reads TGTGCCAGCAGTTGGGACAGGGGAACGGGAGAGACCCAGTACTTC.

The chain has TRBV20-1 and TRBJ2-7, with 7 nucleotides matching TRBD2. The trim removed 7 bases at V and 4 bases at J, leaving 16 bases unmatched. The CDR3 totals 15 residues. The germline gives CDR1 DFQATT, CDR2 SNEGSKA (reference sequence). Written as DNA, the CDR3 is TGCAGTGTGTCCGCAAGCGGGGTCGGCTCTTACGAGCAGTACTTC. Translating gives CSVSASGVGSYEQYF.